The 14 T cell receptor beta chains reported below all come from one sample, sequenced in a study of STAT3 mutations in large granular lymphocyte leukemia. Study-level results: In T-cell large granular lymphocyte leukemia, about half of patients showed multiple immunodominant subclonotypes.

Their antigens remain unidentified. Using immunoSEQ multiplex PCR, the repertoire was profiled, and TCRdb retains in-frame clones only, with some absent. Here the sample spans 10,000 or so clones, approximately 90% being singletons. The sample comprised peripheral blood mononuclear cells. The receptors shown here come from a man aged 55-75 years with T-cell large granular lymphocyte leukemia. Some clones in this sample may be carry-over from other donors' samples.

The genes are TRBV7-8 and TRBJ1-1; D gene ambiguous. Trimming took off 6 bases at V and 0 bases at J, with 11 bases between the two ends. CDR3 length: 14 residues. Germline V CDR1 and CDR2: SGHVS, FQNEAQ. CDR3 loop: CASRWEDLNTEAFF. DNA of the CDR3: TGTGCCAGCAGGTGGGAAGATTTGAACACTGAAGCTTTCTTT.

The chain has TRBV28 and TRBJ2-2; TRBD1 matches at 10 bases. CDR1 MDHEN and CDR2 SYDVKM come from the germline V gene. V lost 3 bases and J lost 8; bases outside the gene matches: 6. There are 15 residues in the CDR3. The CDR3 loop is CASSFDRGRNGELFF. CDR3 in DNA: TGTGCCAGCAGTTTCGACAGGGGGCGTAATGGGGAGCTGTTTTTT.

J is TRBJ2-2 and V is TRBV5-1; 7 nucleotides agree with TRBD2. Germline loops: CDR1 SGHRS, CDR2 YFSETQ. This CDR3 has 15 amino acids. The ends lost 3 bases at V and 7 bases at J; junction bases unmatched: 9. CDR3 nucleotides: TGCGCCAGCAGCTGGAGGCCTCGGGGGGACGGGGAGCTGTTTTTT. Its protein is CASSWRPRGDGELFF.

The chain recombines TRBV29-1 with TRBJ2-1; 8 bases align to TRBD2. Per germline, CDR1 SQVTM and CDR2 ANQGSEA. The CDR3 length is 12 residues. The CDR3 protein is CRTKSGSDEQFF. CDR3 in DNA: TGCAGAACCAAGAGCGGGAGTGATGAGCAGTTCTTC.

The chain couples TRBV19 to TRBJ2-7; TRBD1 agrees at 8 bases. V lost 5 bases to trimming and J lost 0 bases; unmatched junction nucleotides: 6. This CDR3 has 15 residues. Germline CDR1 is LNHDA and CDR2 is SQIVND (reference sequence). CDR3 protein: CASSSGGVGSYEQYF. CDR3 nucleotides: TGTGCCAGTAGTTCAGGGGGCGTCGGCTCCTACGAGCAGTACTTC.

The chain has TRBV5-1 and TRBJ1-4; 8 positions match TRBD1. Germline trimming cut 4 bases from V and 7 bases from J; bases unmatched to any gene: 9. This CDR3 comprises 15 residues. Germline CDR1 SGHRS, CDR2 YFSETQ. CDR3 amino acids: CASSPTPGGSEKLFF. CDR3 bases: TGCGCCAGCAGCCCAACCCCAGGGGGCAGTGAAAAACTGTTTTTT.

This clone is medium-sized within its sample. The V and J genes are TRBV19 and TRBJ1-5; D is ambiguous. Germline CDR1 and CDR2: LNHDA and SQIVND (reference sequence). Trimming cost V 3 bases and J 0 bases, with 9 bases left between them. CDR3 length equals 15 residues. The CDR3 loop is CASSMTFNSNQPQHF. The CDR3, as DNA: TGTGCCAGTAGTATGACATTTAATAGCAATCAGCCCCAGCATTTT.

The chain recombines TRBV27 with TRBJ2-6; 9 positions match TRBD1. Germline V lookup: CDR1 MNHEY, CDR2 SMNVEV (reference sequence). The CDR3 totals 17 residues. Losses at the gene ends were 6 bases for V and 2 bases for J; bases not matched to a gene: 8. The CDR3 here is CASSPRGQGTGANVLTF. CDR3 bases: TGTGCCAGCAGCCCCCGTGGACAGGGGACTGGGGCCAACGTCCTGACTTTC.

This clone qualifies as medium-sized (0.01 to 0.1%). The CDR3 nucleotides are TGTGCCAGCAGCTCCGTGGGACAGGGGGATCAAGAGACCCAGTACTTC. Protein sequence: CASSSVGQGDQETQYF. V and J are TRBV11-2 and TRBJ2-5; the match to TRBD1 covers 11 bases. Germline loops: CDR1 SGHAT, CDR2 FQNNGV. The CDR3 covers 16 residues. With V trimmed by 4 bases and J by 2 bases, 6 bases remained unmatched.

The chain has TRBV6-6 and TRBJ2-7; D perhaps matches TRBD1 (6 bases). The CDR3 extends over 15 amino acids. Germline CDR1 is MNHNY and CDR2 is SVGAGI (reference sequence). V was trimmed by 7 bases and J by 1 base, leaving 17 bases between them. DNA of the CDR3: TGTGCCAGCACCTACAGGGTCCTGGGTTCCTACGAGCAGTACTTC. This encodes CASTYRVLGSYEQYF.

The genes are TRBV5-1 and TRBJ1-2; possible D gene TRBD1, 5 bases. Trimming removed 0 bases from V and 4 bases from J, with 22 bases in between. Germline V gene lookup returns CDR1 SGHRS and CDR2 YFSETQ. CDR3 length: 18 amino acids. The CDR3 region has the DNA TGCGCCAGCAGCTTGGCAGGCGGGGAAGGGGATTTTCGCTATGGCTACACCTTC. Protein product: CASSLAGGEGDFRYGYTF.

The chain couples TRBV19 to TRBJ2-1; maybe TRBD1 (6 bases). The V and J ends lost 10 bases and 5 bases respectively, with 18 bases between them. The CDR3 is made up of 14 amino acids. Per the germline V gene, CDR1 is LNHDA and CDR2 is SQIVND (reference sequence). The CDR3 DNA reads TGTGCCACCAAAGACAGGAGTCCTAACAATGAGCAGTTCTTC. Translation gives CATKDRSPNNEQFF.

The chain employs TRBV29-1 and TRBJ2-7; no definite D call. The CDR3 runs 12 residues. CDR1 and CDR2 from the germline V gene are SQVTM and ANQGSEA. Between the trimmed V and J ends, which lost 5 bases and 2 bases, there was a span of 10 bases. CDR3 coding DNA: TGCAGCGTTAAGACGGGCCCCTACGAGCAGTACTTC. Encoded protein: CSVKTGPYEQYF.

The chain links TRBV19 to TRBJ2-7; 11 positions agree with TRBD2. Germline CDR1 and CDR2: LNHDA and SQIVND (reference sequence). The V and J ends lost 4 bases and 4 bases, in that order; junction bases with no gene match: 9. The CDR3 has 16 residues. The CDR3 region is CASSTTGTSGSYEQYF. DNA of the CDR3: TGTGCCAGTAGTACTACCGGGACTAGCGGCTCATACGAGCAGTACTTC.